This record concerns one TCR beta chain sequence. Antigen specificity is unknown. The V end lost 2 bases, the J end lost 3 bases, and 11 bases lay between the germline ends. The germline CDR1 and CDR2 sequences are SGHTA and FQGNSA. This CDR3 spans 14 amino acids. The sample comes from a study of CD8 T cells in ankylosing spondylitis. General study points: Seemingly distinctive of ankylosing spondylitis blood was a TCR beta motif formed by eight highly homologous variants. Clones linked to disease were reported to show significant enrichment in matched ankylosing spondylitis synovial fluid.

TCRdb fed the 5' RACE reads into MiXCR, producing one record per CDR3 protein. The table shows 200,000 to 250,000 distinct CDR3 sequences, with roughly 24% occurring only once. This TCR was recovered from a male donor with ankylosing spondylitis or in good health (not recorded which). Sequencing was done on a sample of blood, either unsorted or a sorted T cell fraction (not recorded which). The chain uses TRBV7-2 and TRBJ2-7; possibly TRBD2 for D (6 bases). As DNA, the CDR3 is TGTGCCAGCAGCTTATCCCGGGAGAACTACGAGCAGTACTTC. Translating it yields CASSLSRENYEQYF.